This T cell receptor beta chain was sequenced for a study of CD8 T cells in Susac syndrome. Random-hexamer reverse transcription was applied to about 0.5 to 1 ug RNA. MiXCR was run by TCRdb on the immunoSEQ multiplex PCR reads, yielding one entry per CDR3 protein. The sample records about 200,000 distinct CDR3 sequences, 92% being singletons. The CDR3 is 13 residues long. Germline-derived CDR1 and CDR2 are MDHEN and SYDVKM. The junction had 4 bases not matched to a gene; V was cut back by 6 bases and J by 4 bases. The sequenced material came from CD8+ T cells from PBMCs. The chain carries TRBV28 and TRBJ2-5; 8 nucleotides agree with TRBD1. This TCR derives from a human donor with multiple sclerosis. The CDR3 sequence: CASSLQGAETQYF. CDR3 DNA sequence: TGTGCCAGCAGCCTCCAGGGGGCAGAGACCCAGTACTTC.